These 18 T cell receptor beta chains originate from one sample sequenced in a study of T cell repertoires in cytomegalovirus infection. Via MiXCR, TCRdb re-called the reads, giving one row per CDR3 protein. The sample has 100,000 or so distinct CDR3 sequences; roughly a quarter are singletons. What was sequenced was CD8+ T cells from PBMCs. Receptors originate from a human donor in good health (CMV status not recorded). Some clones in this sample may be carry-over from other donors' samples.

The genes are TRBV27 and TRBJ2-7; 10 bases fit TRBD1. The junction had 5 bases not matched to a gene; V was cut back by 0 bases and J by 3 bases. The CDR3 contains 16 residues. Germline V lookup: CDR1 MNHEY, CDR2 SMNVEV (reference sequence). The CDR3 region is CASSLSVGDRGYEQYF. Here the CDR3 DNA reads TGTGCCAGCAGTTTATCCGTGGGGGACAGGGGCTACGAGCAGTACTTC.

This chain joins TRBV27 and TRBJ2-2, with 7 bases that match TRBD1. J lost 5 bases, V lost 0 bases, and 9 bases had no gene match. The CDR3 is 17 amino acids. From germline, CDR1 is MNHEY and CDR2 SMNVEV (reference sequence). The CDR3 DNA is TGTGCCAGCAGTTTATCCGGCGGGCAGGGGGTGACCGGGGAGCTGTTTTTT. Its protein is CASSLSGGQGVTGELFF.

The CDR3 bases are TGCAGCGTTGAGCTTAGGAGCCCAATCTTCTCTGGGGCCAACGTCCTGACTTTC. Translating gives CSVELRSPIFSGANVLTF. The chain joins TRBV29-1 to TRBJ2-6; no firm D call. V was pared by 3 bases and J by 0 bases, with 18 bases between. The CDR3 length is 18 residues. Germline values: CDR1 SQVTM, CDR2 ANQGSEA.

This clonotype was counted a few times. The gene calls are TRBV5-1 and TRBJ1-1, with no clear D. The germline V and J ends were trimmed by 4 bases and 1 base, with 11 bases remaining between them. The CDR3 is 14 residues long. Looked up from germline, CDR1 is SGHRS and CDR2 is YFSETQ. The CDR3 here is CASSARKGNTEAFF. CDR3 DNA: TGCGCCAGCAGCGCCCGGAAGGGGAACACTGAAGCTTTCTTT.

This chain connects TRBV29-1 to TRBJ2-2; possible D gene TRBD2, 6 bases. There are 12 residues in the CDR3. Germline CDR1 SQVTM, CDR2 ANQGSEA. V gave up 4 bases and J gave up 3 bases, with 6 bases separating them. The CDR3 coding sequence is TGCAGCGTTGCGGGGGACACCGGGGAGCTGTTTTTT. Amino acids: CSVAGDTGELFF.

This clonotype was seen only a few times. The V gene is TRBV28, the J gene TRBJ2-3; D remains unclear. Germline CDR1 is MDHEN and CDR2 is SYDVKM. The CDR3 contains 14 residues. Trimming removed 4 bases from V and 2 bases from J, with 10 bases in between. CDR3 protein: CASSSRPFTDTQYF. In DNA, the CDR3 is TGTGCCAGCAGTTCTCGACCGTTCACAGATACGCAGTATTTT.

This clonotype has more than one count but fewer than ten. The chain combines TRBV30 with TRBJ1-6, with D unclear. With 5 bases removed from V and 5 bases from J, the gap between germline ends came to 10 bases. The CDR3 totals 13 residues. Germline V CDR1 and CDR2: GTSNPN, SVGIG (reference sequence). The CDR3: CAWYKGDNSPLHF. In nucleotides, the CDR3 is TGTGCCTGGTATAAGGGAGATAATTCACCCCTCCACTTT. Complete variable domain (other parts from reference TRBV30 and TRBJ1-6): SQTIHQWPATLVQPVGSPLSLECTVEGTSNPNLYWYRQAAGRGLQLLFYSVGIGQISSEVPQNLSASRPQDRQFILSSKKLLLSDSGFYLCAWYKGDNSPLHFGNGTRLTVT.

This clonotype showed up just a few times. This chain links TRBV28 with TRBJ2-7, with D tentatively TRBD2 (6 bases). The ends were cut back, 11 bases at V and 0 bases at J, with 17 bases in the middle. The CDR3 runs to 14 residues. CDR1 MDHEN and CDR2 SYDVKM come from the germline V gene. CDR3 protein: CAVDGGETSYEQYF. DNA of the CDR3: TGTGCCGTCGACGGCGGGGAAACCTCCTACGAGCAGTACTTC.

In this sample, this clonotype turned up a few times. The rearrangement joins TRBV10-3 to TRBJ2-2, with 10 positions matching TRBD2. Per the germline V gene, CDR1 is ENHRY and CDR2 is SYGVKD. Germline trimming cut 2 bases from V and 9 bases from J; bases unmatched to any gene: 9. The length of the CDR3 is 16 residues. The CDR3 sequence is CAISEDASGSGWELFF. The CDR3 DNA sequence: TGTGCCATCAGTGAGGACGCTAGCGGGAGTGGATGGGAGCTGTTTTTT.

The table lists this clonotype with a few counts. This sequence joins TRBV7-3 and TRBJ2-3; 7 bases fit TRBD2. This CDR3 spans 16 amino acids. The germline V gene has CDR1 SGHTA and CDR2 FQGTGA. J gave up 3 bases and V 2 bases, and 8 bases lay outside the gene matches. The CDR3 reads CASSLLGGGRTDTQYF. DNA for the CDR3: TGTGCCAGCAGCTTACTGGGGGGGGGTCGAACAGATACGCAGTATTTT. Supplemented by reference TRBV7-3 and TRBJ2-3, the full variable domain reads GAGVSQTPSNKVTEKGKYVELRCDPISGHTALYWYRQSLGQGPEFLIYFQGTGAADDSGLPNDRFFAVRPEGSVSTLKIQRTERGDSAVYLCASSLLGGGRTDTQYFGPGTRLTVL.

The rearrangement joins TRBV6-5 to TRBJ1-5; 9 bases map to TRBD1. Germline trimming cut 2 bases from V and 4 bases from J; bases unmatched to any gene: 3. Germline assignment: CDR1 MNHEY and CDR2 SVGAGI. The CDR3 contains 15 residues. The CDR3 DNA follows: TGTGCCAGCAGTTACGGTGGGACAGGGAATCAGCCCCAGCATTTT. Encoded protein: CASSYGGTGNQPQHF.

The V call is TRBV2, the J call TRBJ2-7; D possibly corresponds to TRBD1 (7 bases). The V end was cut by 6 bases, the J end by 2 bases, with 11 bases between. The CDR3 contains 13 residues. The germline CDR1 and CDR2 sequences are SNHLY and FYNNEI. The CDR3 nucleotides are TGTGCCAGCAGCGGGGGACAGCCCTACGAGCAGTACTTC. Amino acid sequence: CASSGGQPYEQYF.

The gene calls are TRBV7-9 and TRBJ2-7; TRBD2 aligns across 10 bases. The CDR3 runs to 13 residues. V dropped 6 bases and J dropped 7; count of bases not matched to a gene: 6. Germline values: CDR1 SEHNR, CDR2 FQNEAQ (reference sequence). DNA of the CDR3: TGTGCCAGCAGGAGCGGGGGGGCCGAAGAGCAGTACTTC. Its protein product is CASRSGGAEEQYF. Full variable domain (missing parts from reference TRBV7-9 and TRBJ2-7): DTGVSQNPRHKITKRGQNVTFRCDPISEHNRLYWYRQTLGQGPEFLTYFQNEAQLEKSRLLSDRFSAERPKGSFSTLEIQRTEQGDSAMYLCASRSGGAEEQYFGPGTRLTVT.

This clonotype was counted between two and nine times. The CDR3 DNA follows: TGTGCCAGCAGCAAGGAGGGGCCCTACTACAATGAGCAGTTCTTC. Its translation is CASSKEGPYYNEQFF. The chain joins TRBV6-2 or TRBV6-3 to TRBJ2-1, with a weak D call TRBD2 (6 bases). The CDR3 covers 15 residues. Between the trimmed V and J ends, which lost 6 bases and 3 bases, there was a span of 15 bases. CDR1 and CDR2 (germline): MNHEY, SVGEGT.

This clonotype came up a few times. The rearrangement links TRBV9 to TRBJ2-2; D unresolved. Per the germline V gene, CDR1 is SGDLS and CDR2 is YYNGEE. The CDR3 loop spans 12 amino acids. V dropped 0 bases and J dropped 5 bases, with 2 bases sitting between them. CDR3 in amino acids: CASSVGTGELFF. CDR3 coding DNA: TGTGCCAGCAGCGTAGGGACCGGGGAGCTGTTTTTT. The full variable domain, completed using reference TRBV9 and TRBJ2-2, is DSGVTQTPKHLITATGQRVTLRCSPRSGDLSVYWYQQSLDQGLQFLIQYYNGEERAKGNILERFSAQQFPDLHSELNLSSLELGDSALYFCASSVGTGELFFGEGSRLTVL.

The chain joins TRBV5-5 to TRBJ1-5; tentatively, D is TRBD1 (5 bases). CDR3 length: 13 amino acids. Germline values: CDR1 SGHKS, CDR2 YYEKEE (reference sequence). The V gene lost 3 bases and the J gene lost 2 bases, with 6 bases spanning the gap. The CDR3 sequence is CASSWGGNQPQHF. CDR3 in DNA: TGTGCCAGCAGCTGGGGGGGCAATCAGCCCCAGCATTTT.

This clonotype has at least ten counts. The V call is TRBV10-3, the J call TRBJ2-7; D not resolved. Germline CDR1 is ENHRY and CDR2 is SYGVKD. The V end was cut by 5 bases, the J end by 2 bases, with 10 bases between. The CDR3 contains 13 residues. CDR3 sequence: CAISSTTTYEQYF. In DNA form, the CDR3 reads TGTGCCATCAGTTCGACGACCACCTACGAGCAGTACTTC.

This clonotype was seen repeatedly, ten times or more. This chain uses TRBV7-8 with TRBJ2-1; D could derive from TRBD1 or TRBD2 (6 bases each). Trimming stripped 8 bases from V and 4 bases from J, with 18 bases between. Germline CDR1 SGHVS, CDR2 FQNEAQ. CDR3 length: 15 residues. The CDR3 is CASLGTGAGYNEQFF. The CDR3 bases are TGTGCCAGCCTCGGAACGGGGGCCGGTTACAATGAGCAGTTCTTC.